Following are 12 T cell receptor beta chains from one sample sequenced in a study of glioma-infiltrating T cells after dendritic cell vaccination. Documented time point: after dendritic cell vaccination, including at tumor progression/relapse. The protocol was immunoSEQ multiplex PCR, while the TCRdb copy is restricted to in-frame clones and leaves out a portion. The sample carries 50,000 to 75,000 clones, about 85% recorded once. The sample in question was blood, obtained after dendritic cell vaccination. These receptors all come from a human donor with glioblastoma.

The V and J genes are TRBV11-2 and TRBJ1-5; D call uncertain. With 3 bases removed from V and 0 bases from J, the gap between germline ends came to 9 bases. Germline values: CDR1 SGHAT, CDR2 FQNNGV. The CDR3 spans 15 residues. CDR3 residues: CASSLAVDSNQPQHF. The CDR3 bases are TGTGCCAGCAGCTTGGCGGTCGATAGCAATCAGCCCCAGCATTTT.

The V and J genes are TRBV2 and TRBJ1-2; D is possibly TRBD1 (6 bases). The V end was cut by 0 bases, the J end by 4 bases, with 27 bases between. Germline lookup yields CDR1 SNHLY and CDR2 FYNNEI. This CDR3 region has 20 residues. This CDR3 reads CASSEAGWAAGASTTYGYTF. The CDR3 DNA reads as TGTGCCAGCAGTGAAGCGGGCTGGGCGGCAGGGGCCTCGACCACCTATGGCTACACCTTC.

J is TRBJ2-5 and V is TRBV19, with a possible D match to TRBD1 (6 bases). Near its end, the DNA agrees better with TRBJ2-7, so the J call may be wrong. CDR1 is LNHDA and CDR2 is SQIVND in the germline V gene (reference sequence). The CDR3 contains 14 residues. The CDR3: CASSIDLGQYEQYF. The DNA of the CDR3 is TGTGCCAGTAGTATAGATCTCGGACAGTACGAGCAGTACTTC.

The rearrangement links TRBV4-2 to TRBJ1-4, with a possible D match to TRBD1 (5 bases). The CDR3 is 17 amino acids. The V end was cut by 0 bases, the J end by 5 bases, with 16 bases between. Germline loops: CDR1 LGHNA, CDR2 YNFKEQ. DNA for the CDR3: TGTGCCAGCAGCCAAGAGTACTCAGGGCTAGGGAATGAAAAACTGTTTTTT. As protein: CASSQEYSGLGNEKLFF.

J is TRBJ2-1 and V is TRBV5-1; TRBD1 is a possible D gene (5 bases). CDR1 and CDR2 from the germline V gene are SGHRS and YFSETQ. This CDR3 spans 14 amino acids. The V end lost 0 bases, the J end lost 4 bases, and 8 bases lay between the germline ends. Written as DNA, the CDR3 is TGCGCCAGCAGCTTGGCGAAGGGGTACAATGAGCAGTTCTTC. Translating gives CASSLAKGYNEQFF.

This chain uses TRBV29-1 with TRBJ1-4, with D perhaps TRBD1 (6 bases). This CDR3 has 13 residues. The germline V and J ends were trimmed by 5 bases and 8 bases, with 15 bases remaining between them. The V gene's germline CDR1 is SQVTM and CDR2 ANQGSEA. The CDR3 DNA is TGCAGCGTTTCCGGCAGGGGATACGAAAAACTGTTTTTT. Translating gives CSVSGRGYEKLFF.

The chain has TRBV5-1 and TRBJ2-5; D is unclear. This CDR3 has 14 amino acids. V was pared by 0 bases and J by 2 bases, with 8 bases between. The V gene's germline CDR1 is SGHRS and CDR2 YFSETQ. As DNA, the CDR3 is TGCGCCAGCAGCTTGGTCGGGTATCAAGAGACCCAGTACTTC. Protein: CASSLVGYQETQYF.

In DNA, the CDR3 is TGTGCCAGCAGCTTCAACAGGGTAACCCTGGGAAACACCATATATTTT. Protein sequence: CASSFNRVTLGNTIYF. The rearrangement links TRBV11-2 to TRBJ1-3, with D perhaps TRBD1 (6 bases). V lost 3 bases and J lost 4, with 16 bases in between. Germline CDR1 is SGHAT and CDR2 is FQNNGV. The CDR3 runs to 16 residues.

CDR3 coding DNA: TGTGCCAGCAGCGTAGGAGGACAGAGCACAGATACGCAGTATTTT. Translation gives CASSVGGQSTDTQYF. The chain combines TRBV9 with TRBJ2-3; maybe TRBD1 (6 bases). Trimming took 0 bases from V and 0 from J, leaving 8 bases between them. Germline lookup yields CDR1 SGDLS and CDR2 YYNGEE. The CDR3 length is 15 residues.

The rearrangement uses TRBV7-9 and TRBJ1-4; TRBD1 aligns across 9 bases. CDR3 length: 15 amino acids. Germline V gene data show CDR1 as SEHNR and CDR2 as FQNEAQ (reference sequence). V gave up 1 base and J gave up 6 bases; unmatched junction bases: 3. CDR3 region: CASSLDRGQYEKLFF. CDR3 coding DNA: TGTGCCAGCAGCTTAGACAGGGGGCAATATGAAAAACTGTTTTTT.

This chain links TRBV2 with TRBJ1-6; TRBD1 is a possible D gene (5 bases). This CDR3 contains 11 residues. Germline V lookup: CDR1 SNHLY, CDR2 FYNNEI. V lost 3 bases to trimming and J lost 14 bases, with 8 bases between them. The CDR3 loop reads CASSDRATLHF. In DNA, the CDR3 is TGTGCCAGCAGTGACAGGGCGACCCTCCACTTT.

The chain joins TRBV10-3 to TRBJ2-7, with 11 bases matching TRBD1. The germline CDR1 and CDR2 sequences are ENHRY and SYGVKD. This CDR3 is built from 14 residues. Trimming cost V 11 bases and J 2 bases; bases outside gene matches: 8. Written as DNA, the CDR3 is TGTGCCTCCCGCCGGGACAGGGGGGCCTACGAGCAGTACTTC. Protein product: CASRRDRGAYEQYF.